A single sample gave rise to the 32 T cell receptor beta chains below, sequenced in a study of CD8 T cell repertoires and HIV-1 epitope variants. Assay used: immunoSEQ multiplex PCR; TCRdb lists only in-frame clones, some missing. The sample contains 80,000 to 95,000 clones, roughly 80% of which appear only once. The source material was uncultured baseline CD8+ T cells from peripheral blood mononuclear cells (PBMCs). Receptors were obtained from a male donor with HIV.

This chain uses TRBV5-1 with TRBJ2-1; D possibly matches TRBD1 or TRBD2 (6 bases each). The length of the CDR3 is 16 residues. Per germline, CDR1 SGHRS and CDR2 YFSETQ. The V and J ends lost 0 bases and 9 bases respectively, with 19 bases between them. The CDR3 DNA is TGCGCCAGCAGCTTGGATGGGGGGCGTAATATTCTTGAGCAGTTCTTC. Translating it yields CASSLDGGRNILEQFF.

CDR3 residues: CALRESSSYNEQFF. The CDR3 coding sequence is TGTGCCCTACGGGAGTCCAGCTCCTACAATGAGCAGTTCTTC. The chain employs TRBV10-3 and TRBJ2-1, with D perhaps TRBD2 (6 bases). The germline V gene has CDR1 ENHRY and CDR2 SYGVKD. The length of the CDR3 is 14 residues. Trimming removed 11 bases at V and 0 bases at J, with 14 bases between.

The chain carries TRBV5-6 and TRBJ2-7; TRBD2 is a possible D gene (6 bases). V was trimmed by 5 bases and J by 1 base, leaving 10 bases between them. Germline V lookup: CDR1 SGHDT, CDR2 YYEEEE. This CDR3 is 13 amino acids long. The CDR3 loop is CASSRGSSYEQYF. CDR3 nucleotide sequence: TGTGCCAGCAGTCGGGGGTCGTCCTACGAGCAGTACTTC.

The rearrangement joins TRBV6-4 to TRBJ1-1; TRBD1 is a possible D gene (6 bases). The CDR3 has 16 residues. Germline-derived CDR1 and CDR2 are MRHNA and SNTAGT. V gave up 7 bases and J gave up 3 bases, with 21 bases separating them. The CDR3 nucleotides read TGTGCCAGCACCCCGGATGGGGGGCGCGAATACACTGAAGCTTTCTTT. Its translation is CASTPDGGREYTEAFF.

V usage is TRBV5-1 and J usage is TRBJ2-4; TRBD1 might be the D (8 bases). The CDR3 sequence is 14 residues long. V gave up 3 bases and J gave up 8 bases, with 15 bases separating them. The germline CDR1 and CDR2 sequences are SGHRS and YFSETQ. Here the CDR3 reads CASSSGQGGDIQYF. In DNA form, the CDR3 reads TGCGCCAGCAGCTCCGGACAGGGAGGGGACATTCAGTACTTC.

The rearrangement uses TRBV18 and TRBJ2-1, with TRBD2 identical over 8 bases. The V and J ends lost 4 bases and 3 bases, in that order; junction bases with no gene match: 8. The CDR3 length is 16 residues. From germline, CDR1 is KGHSH and CDR2 LQKENI. The CDR3, as DNA: TGTGCCAGCTCACTCTTAGCGGGATACGACTACAATGAGCAGTTCTTC. It yields the protein CASSLLAGYDYNEQFF. Full variable domain (remainder filled in from reference TRBV18 and TRBJ2-1): NAGVMQNPRHLVRRRGQEARLRCSPMKGHSHVYWYRQLPEEGLKFMVYLQKENIIDESGMPKERFSAEFPKEGPSILRIQQVVRGDSAAYFCASSLLAGYDYNEQFFGPGTRLTVL.

This clone has more than one count but fewer than ten. The rearrangement links TRBV5-6 to TRBJ1-5; D unclear. V shed 0 bases and J shed 2 bases, with 6 bases lying between them. This CDR3 region has 14 residues. CDR1 and CDR2 from the germline V gene are SGHDT and YYEEEE. This CDR3 is CASSLEGRNQPQHF. The CDR3 DNA reads TGTGCCAGCAGCTTGGAGGGCCGCAATCAGCCCCAGCATTTT. Full variable domain (remainder filled in from reference TRBV5-6 and TRBJ1-5): DAGVTQSPTHLIKTRGQQVTLRCSPKSGHDTVSWYQQALGQGPQFIFQYYEEEERQRGNFPDRFSGHQFPNYSSELNVNALLLGDSALYLCASSLEGRNQPQHFGDGTRLSIL.

This clone was recorded only once. The V gene is TRBV7-3, the J gene TRBJ2-3; 11 nucleotides align to TRBD2. The CDR3 extends over 16 amino acids. Losses at the gene ends were 2 bases for V and 2 bases for J; bases not matched to a gene: 3. Germline V gene sequence: CDR1 SGHTA, CDR2 FQGTGA. The CDR3 loop is CASSLGTSGNTDTQYF. CDR3 in DNA: TGTGCCAGCAGCTTAGGGACTAGCGGAAACACAGATACGCAGTATTTT.

The chain is built from TRBV5-6 and TRBJ1-1; a weak D match, TRBD1 (5 bases). This CDR3 region has 14 residues. The germline V gene has CDR1 SGHDT and CDR2 YYEEEE. With 3 bases removed from V and 2 bases from J, the gap between germline ends came to 11 bases. The CDR3: CASSSGTQNTEAFF. CDR3 DNA: TGTGCCAGCAGCTCCGGGACGCAAAACACTGAAGCTTTCTTT.

V gene TRBV9 combines with J gene TRBJ2-5, with 10 bases identical to TRBD2. Unmatched junction bases numbered 7, after V lost 4 bases and J lost 1 base. The CDR3 contains 16 residues. Germline lookup yields CDR1 SGDLS and CDR2 YYNGEE. CDR3 sequence: CASSRRTSGSQETQYF. In nucleotides, the CDR3 is TGTGCCAGCAGCCGTAGGACTAGCGGCTCCCAAGAGACCCAGTACTTC.

The chain employs TRBV27 and TRBJ1-5, with a weak D call TRBD1 (6 bases). CDR3 size: 16 residues. V lost 0 bases and J lost 7, with 16 bases in between. The germline CDR1 and CDR2 sequences are MNHEY and SMNVEV (reference sequence). The chain's CDR3 is CASSLSSGHPRQPQHF. Here the CDR3 DNA reads TGTGCCAGCAGTTTATCCTCGGGACATCCCCGGCAGCCCCAGCATTTT.

The chain combines TRBV5-1 with TRBJ2-3; 16 nucleotides align to TRBD2. The CDR3 length is 17 residues. The V segment lost 0 bases and the J segment 7 bases; nucleotides outside the gene matches: 5. CDR1 is SGHRS and CDR2 is YFSETQ in the germline V gene. CDR3 bases: TGCGCCAGCAGCTTGGCGGGACTAGCGGGGGGGACTTATACGCAGTATTTT. Amino acid sequence: CASSLAGLAGGTYTQYF.

J is TRBJ2-1 and V is TRBV7-9, with D possibly matching TRBD1 (5 bases). There are 13 residues in the CDR3. Trimming removed 5 bases at V and 4 bases at J, with 9 bases between. Germline assignment: CDR1 SEHNR and CDR2 FQNEAQ (reference sequence). The CDR3 sequence is CASSTTGYNEQFF. The CDR3 nucleotides are TGTGCCAGCAGCACCACAGGTTACAATGAGCAGTTCTTC.

This clone was counted between two and nine times. The chain recombines TRBV5-4 with TRBJ1-3; D unresolved. Looked up from germline, CDR1 is SGHNT and CDR2 is YYREEE (reference sequence). The CDR3 is 14 amino acids. The V end was cut by 8 bases, the J end by 0 bases, with 12 bases between. The CDR3 loop reads CASQAAPSGNTIYF. CDR3 coding DNA: TGTGCCAGTCAGGCGGCTCCCTCTGGAAACACCATATATTTT.

This clone was recorded only once. This sequence joins TRBV18 and TRBJ1-4; TRBD1 agrees at 7 bases. Germline loops: CDR1 KGHSH, CDR2 LQKENI. This CDR3 region has 13 residues. V was clipped by 6 bases and J by 5 bases; unmatched bases: 3. The CDR3 sequence is CASSLTGNEKLFF. The CDR3 DNA sequence: TGTGCCAGCTCCCTGACAGGGAATGAAAAACTGTTTTTT.

This clone was seen only a few times. The chain uses TRBV10-3 and TRBJ1-5, with a weak D call TRBD1 (5 bases). This CDR3 comprises 15 residues. The V gene's germline CDR1 is ENHRY and CDR2 SYGVKD. V gave up 4 bases and J gave up 3 bases, with 13 bases separating them. The CDR3 is CAISAVAGNNQPQHF. CDR3 coding DNA: TGTGCCATCAGTGCTGTTGCAGGGAACAATCAGCCCCAGCATTTT.

V is TRBV27 and J is TRBJ2-7; D uncertain. The germline V gene encodes CDR1 MNHEY and CDR2 SMNVEV (reference sequence). With 3 bases removed from V and 0 bases from J, the gap between germline ends came to 9 bases. This CDR3 contains 14 residues. CDR3 amino acids: CASSLQRSSYEQYF. In DNA form, the CDR3 reads TGTGCCAGCAGTTTGCAGAGGAGCTCCTACGAGCAGTACTTC.

The chain links TRBV5-1 to TRBJ2-5; D may correspond to TRBD1 or TRBD2 (5 bases each). Per germline, CDR1 SGHRS and CDR2 YFSETQ. V was pared by 3 bases and J by 4 bases, with 13 bases between. The CDR3 sequence is 14 residues long. DNA for the CDR3: TGCGCCAGCAGCTCGGGGCAAATTTTAGAGACCCAGTACTTC. This translates into CASSSGQILETQYF.

This rearrangement joins TRBV28 to TRBJ1-2; maybe TRBD1 (5 bases). The CDR3 has 13 residues. Germline loops: CDR1 MDHEN, CDR2 SYDVKM. The ends were cut back, 5 bases at V and 8 bases at J, with 15 bases in the middle. The CDR3 loop is CASSLPTGRGYTF. DNA for the CDR3: TGTGCCAGCAGTCTACCGACGGGGCGCGGCTACACCTTC.

The chain joins TRBV9 to TRBJ2-7; 12 bases are shared with TRBD2. V lost 0 bases, J lost 5 bases, and 6 bases stayed unmatched. Germline V gene data show CDR1 as SGDLS and CDR2 as YYNGEE. CDR3 length equals 16 residues. The CDR3 sequence is CASSVDPSGRANEQYF. DNA for the CDR3: TGTGCCAGCAGCGTAGACCCTAGCGGGAGGGCCAACGAGCAGTACTTC.

The chain is built from TRBV15 and TRBJ1-2; 9 nucleotides align to TRBD1. The V gene's germline CDR1 is LNHNV and CDR2 YYDKDF (reference sequence). The V gene end was trimmed by 1 base and the J gene end by 8 bases; junction bases not matched to a gene: 8. The CDR3 contains 15 residues. DNA for the CDR3: TGTGCCACCAGCAGAGCAAGGACAGGGGTCTACGGCTACACCTTC. Translating it yields CATSRARTGVYGYTF.

The chain joins TRBV28 to TRBJ2-3, with D possibly matching TRBD2 (6 bases). Germline lookup yields CDR1 MDHEN and CDR2 SYDVKM. Trimming removed 6 bases from V and 2 bases from J, with 21 bases in between. The CDR3 runs to 17 residues. This CDR3 is CASSLPTSTGYTDTQYF. DNA of the CDR3: TGTGCCAGCAGCTTGCCCACTAGCACGGGTTACACAGATACGCAGTATTTT.

CDR3 protein: CASSFRTPWIHEQYF. The CDR3 DNA is TGTGCCAGCAGTTTCAGAACACCTTGGATCCACGAGCAGTACTTC. This chain joins TRBV6-5 and TRBJ2-7; D remains ambiguous. The CDR3 has 15 amino acids. Trimming shortened V by 4 bases and J by 5 bases, and 18 bases separated the two germline ends. CDR1 is MNHEY and CDR2 is SVGAGI in the germline V gene.

There are a few counts of this clone. The rearrangement joins TRBV19 to TRBJ2-6; either TRBD1 or TRBD2 may fit D (6 bases each). The length of the CDR3 is 13 residues. The V end lost 8 bases, the J end lost 2 bases, and 7 bases lay between the germline ends. Germline V lookup: CDR1 LNHDA, CDR2 SQIVND (reference sequence). The CDR3 here is CASGGPGANVLTF. The CDR3 region has the DNA TGTGCCAGTGGGGGGCCTGGGGCCAACGTCCTGACTTTC.

The gene calls are TRBV7-9 and TRBJ2-3, with D maybe TRBD1 (5 bases). Germline CDR1 and CDR2: SEHNR and FQNEAQ (reference sequence). V was clipped by 1 base and J by 3 bases, with 8 bases between them. This CDR3 spans 14 amino acids. For the CDR3, the DNA is TGTGCCAGCAGCTTAGAGGGGTTAACAGATACGCAGTATTTT. Translated: CASSLEGLTDTQYF.

The J gene is TRBJ2-7, the V gene TRBV5-1; TRBD2 might be the D (5 bases). V lost 6 bases, J lost 5 bases, and 18 bases lay in between. CDR3 size: 14 residues. Germline V CDR1 and CDR2: SGHRS, YFSETQ. CDR3 DNA: TGCGCCAGCAACCCCTCGGGGTTCCGGGACGAGCAGTACTTC. Amino acid sequence: CASNPSGFRDEQYF.

The J gene is TRBJ2-7, the V gene TRBV7-8; TRBD2 matches at 8 bases. Germline V gene sequence: CDR1 SGHVS, CDR2 FQNEAQ. The CDR3 loop spans 13 amino acids. V gave up 7 bases and J gave up 9 bases; unmatched junction bases: 11. DNA of the CDR3: TGTGCCAGCACCCCGGGGGGGCCCTTGGGGCAGTACTTC. This translates into CASTPGGPLGQYF.

The CDR3 is CSVVGGEGNEKLFF. CDR3 coding DNA: TGCAGCGTTGTGGGGGGGGAGGGTAATGAAAAACTGTTTTTT. This chain uses TRBV29-1 with TRBJ1-4; tentative D call: TRBD1 (5 bases). The V end was cut by 4 bases, the J end by 4 bases, with 13 bases between. The CDR3 sequence is 14 residues long. Germline assignment: CDR1 SQVTM and CDR2 ANQGSEA.

This clone came up once. The chain uses TRBV30 and TRBJ1-4, with D uncertain. This CDR3 spans 13 amino acids. Deletions cut 5 bases from V and 4 bases from J, with 11 bases between. In germline, CDR1 is GTSNPN, CDR2 SVGIG (reference sequence). As DNA, the CDR3 is TGTGCCTGGTCCCTGGGTGATAATGAAAAACTGTTTTTT. Amino acid sequence: CAWSLGDNEKLFF.

The rearrangement links TRBV7-8 to TRBJ1-5; D is undetermined. The CDR3 has 14 amino acids. Germline V gives CDR1 SGHVS, CDR2 FQNEAQ. V gave up 5 bases and J gave up 4 bases, with 12 bases separating them. For the CDR3, the DNA is TGTGCCAGCAGCCCAGGTCAGCGAAATCAGCCCCAGCATTTT. This translates into CASSPGQRNQPQHF.

V gene TRBV5-1 combines with J gene TRBJ2-7, with 7 bases that match TRBD1. The CDR3 runs to 14 residues. Germline loops: CDR1 SGHRS, CDR2 YFSETQ. After removal of 2 bases from V and 3 bases from J, the junction contained 5 bases not matched to a gene. The CDR3 loop is CASSFTGDGYEQYF. CDR3 DNA sequence: TGCGCCAGCAGCTTCACAGGGGACGGCTACGAGCAGTACTTC.

The chain joins TRBV7-3 to TRBJ2-3; 9 nucleotides line up with TRBD1. CDR1 and CDR2 (germline): SGHTA, FQGTGA. The CDR3 length is 16 residues. The J segment lost 1 base and the V segment lost 5 bases, leaving 7 bases of the junction unmatched. In nucleotides, the CDR3 is TGTGCCAGCAGCCGAACAGGGGGCATTGGCACAGATACGCAGTATTTT. It encodes CASSRTGGIGTDTQYF. Supplemented by reference TRBV7-3 and TRBJ2-3, the full variable domain reads GAGVSQTPSNKVTEKGKYVELRCDPISGHTALYWYRQSLGQGPEFLIYFQGTGAADDSGLPNDRFFAVRPEGSVSTLKIQRTERGDSAVYLCASSRTGGIGTDTQYFGPGTRLTVL.